This T cell receptor (beta chain) was identified in a study of blood T cells in healthy people across ages. Whole-study findings and limits: Unsorted PBMC input precluded a conclusive naive versus antigen-experienced comparison. There were more naive CD4+ cells and higher diversity in long-lived donors than in aged donors.

For this clonotype: What it binds is not known.

CDR1 SGHRS and CDR2 YFSETQ come from the germline V gene. This CDR3 is 14 amino acids long. The J segment lost 7 bases and the V segment lost 3 bases, leaving 7 bases of the junction unmatched. Then a second PCR, running about 6 to 11 cycles, was carried out with a sample-barcoded 5' primer and a J-beta primer mix. TCRdb re-called the 5' RACE reads through MiXCR, storing one row per CDR3 protein. The sample carries roughly 1.9 million distinct CDR3 sequences, more than 35% recorded once. This receptor was identified in a human donor in good health. The sample was blood. J is TRBJ2-7 and V is TRBV5-1, with 10 bases identical to TRBD2. The CDR3 region has the DNA TGCGCCAGCAGCTCCGGGACTAGCGTCGGTGAGCAGTACTTC. Protein product: CASSSGTSVGEQYF. The full variable domain, rest sourced from reference TRBV5-1 and TRBJ2-7, is KAGVTQTPRYLIKTRGQQVTLSCSPISGHRSVSWYQQTPGQGLQFLFEYFSETQRNKGNFPGRFSGRQFSNSRSEMNVSTLELGDSALYLCASSSGTSVGEQYFGPGTRLTVT.